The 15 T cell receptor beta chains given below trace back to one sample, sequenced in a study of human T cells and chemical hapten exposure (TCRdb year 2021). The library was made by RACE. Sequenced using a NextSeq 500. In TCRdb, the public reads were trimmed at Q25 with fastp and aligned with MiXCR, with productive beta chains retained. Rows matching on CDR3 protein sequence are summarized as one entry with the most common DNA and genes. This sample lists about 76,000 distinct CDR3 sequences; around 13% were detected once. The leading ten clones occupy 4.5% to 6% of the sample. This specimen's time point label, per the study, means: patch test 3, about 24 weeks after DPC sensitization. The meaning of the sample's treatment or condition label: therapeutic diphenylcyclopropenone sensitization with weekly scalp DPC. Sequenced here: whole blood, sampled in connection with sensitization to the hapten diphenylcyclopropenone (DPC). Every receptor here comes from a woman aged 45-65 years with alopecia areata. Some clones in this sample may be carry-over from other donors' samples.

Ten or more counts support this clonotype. The CDR3 sequence: CASSPSAQVRSPLHF. The CDR3 nucleotides read TGTGCCAGCTCACCATCGGCCCAGGTGCGGTCACCCCTCCACTTT. The rearrangement joins TRBV18 to TRBJ1-6; no reliable D call. With 2 bases removed from V and 10 bases from J, the gap between germline ends came to 15 bases. Germline V gene data show CDR1 as KGHSH and CDR2 as LQKENI. The CDR3 sequence is 15 residues long.

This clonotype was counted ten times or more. CDR3 sequence: CASSSSGALSYEQYF. The CDR3 coding sequence is TGCGCCAGCAGCTCCTCAGGGGCCCTCTCCTACGAGCAGTACTTC. This chain connects TRBV10-1 to TRBJ2-7, with D possibly being TRBD1 (6 bases). This CDR3 has 15 amino acids. Deletions cut 6 bases from V and 0 bases from J, with 15 bases between. From germline, CDR1 is WNHNN and CDR2 SYGVQD (reference sequence).

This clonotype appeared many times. The CDR3 is CASSPEDLYTF. The CDR3 DNA reads as TGTGCCAGCAGTCCAGAAGACCTCTACACCTTC. The genes are TRBV2 and TRBJ1-2; D not certain. The CDR3 runs 11 residues. Germline V CDR1 and CDR2: SNHLY, FYNNEI. The ends were cut back, 5 bases at V and 10 bases at J, with 11 bases in the middle.

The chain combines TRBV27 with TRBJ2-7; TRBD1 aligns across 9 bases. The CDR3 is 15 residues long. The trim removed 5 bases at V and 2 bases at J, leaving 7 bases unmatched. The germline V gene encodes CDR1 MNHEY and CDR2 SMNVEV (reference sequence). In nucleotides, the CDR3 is TGTGCCAGCAGTCGTACCGGGACAGGGACCTACGAGCAGTACTTC. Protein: CASSRTGTGTYEQYF.

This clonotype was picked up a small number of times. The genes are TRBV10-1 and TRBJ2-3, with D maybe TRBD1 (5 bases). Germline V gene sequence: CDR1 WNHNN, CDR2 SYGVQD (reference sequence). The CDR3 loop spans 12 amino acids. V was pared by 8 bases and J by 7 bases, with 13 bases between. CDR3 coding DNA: TGCGCCAGCCAGGGTTCTTCTAATACGCAGTATTTT. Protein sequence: CASQGSSNTQYF.

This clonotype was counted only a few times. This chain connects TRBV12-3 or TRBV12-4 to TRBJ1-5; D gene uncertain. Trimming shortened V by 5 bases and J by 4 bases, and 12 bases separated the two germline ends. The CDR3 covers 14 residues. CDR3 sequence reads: CASSPTGNNQPQHF. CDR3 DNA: TGTGCCAGCAGTCCAACGGGTAATAATCAGCCCCAGCATTTT.

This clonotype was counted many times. This chain's CDR3 is CASSYHYNEQFF. CDR3 DNA sequence: TGTGCCAGCAGTTACCACTACAATGAGCAGTTCTTC. The genes are TRBV6-2 or TRBV6-3 and TRBJ2-1; D is ambiguous. V was pared by 2 bases and J by 3 bases, with 2 bases between. The CDR3 has 12 residues. CDR1 MNHEY and CDR2 SVGEGT come from the germline V gene.

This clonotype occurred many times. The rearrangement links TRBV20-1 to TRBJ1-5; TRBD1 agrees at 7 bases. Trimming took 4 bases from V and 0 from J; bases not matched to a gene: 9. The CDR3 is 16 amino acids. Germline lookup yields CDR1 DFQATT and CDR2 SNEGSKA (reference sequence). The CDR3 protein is CSAKTGLGYSNQPQHF. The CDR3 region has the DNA TGCAGTGCTAAGACAGGGTTGGGGTATAGCAATCAGCCCCAGCATTTT.

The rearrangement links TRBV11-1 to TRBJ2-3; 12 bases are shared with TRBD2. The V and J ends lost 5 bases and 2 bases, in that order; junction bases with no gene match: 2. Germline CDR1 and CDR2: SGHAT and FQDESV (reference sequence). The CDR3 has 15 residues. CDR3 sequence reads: CASSPSGRATDTQYF. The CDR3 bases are TGTGCCAGCAGCCCTAGCGGGAGGGCCACAGATACGCAGTATTTT. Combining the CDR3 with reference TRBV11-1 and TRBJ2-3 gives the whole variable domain EAEVAQSPRYKITEKSQAVAFWCDPISGHATLYWYRQILGQGPELLVQFQDESVVDDSQLPKDRFSAERLKGVDSTLKIQPAELGDSAMYLCASSPSGRATDTQYFGPGTRLTVL.

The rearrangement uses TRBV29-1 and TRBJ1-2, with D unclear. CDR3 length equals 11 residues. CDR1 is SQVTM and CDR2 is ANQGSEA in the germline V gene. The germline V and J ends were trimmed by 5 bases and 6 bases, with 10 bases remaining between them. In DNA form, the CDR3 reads TGCAGCGTTCTGGAGGGAGATGGCTACACCTTC. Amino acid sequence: CSVLEGDGYTF.

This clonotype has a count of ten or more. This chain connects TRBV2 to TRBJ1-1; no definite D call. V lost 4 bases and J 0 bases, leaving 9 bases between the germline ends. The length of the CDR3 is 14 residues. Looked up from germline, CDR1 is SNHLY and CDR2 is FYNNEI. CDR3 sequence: CASSVFIMNTEAFF. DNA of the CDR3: TGTGCCAGCAGTGTTTTCATCATGAACACTGAAGCTTTCTTT.

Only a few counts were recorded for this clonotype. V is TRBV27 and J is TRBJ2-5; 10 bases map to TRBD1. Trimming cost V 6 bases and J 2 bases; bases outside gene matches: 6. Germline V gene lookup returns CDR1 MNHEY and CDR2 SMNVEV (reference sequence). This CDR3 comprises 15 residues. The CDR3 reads CASRKGTGDQETQYF. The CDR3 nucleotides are TGTGCCAGCAGAAAAGGGACAGGGGATCAAGAGACCCAGTACTTC.

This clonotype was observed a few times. CDR3 bases: TGTGCCAGCAGTCCAAAACTAGCGGGACCCTACGAGCAGTACTTC. This gives the protein CASSPKLAGPYEQYF. The V and J genes are TRBV12-3 or TRBV12-4 and TRBJ2-7, with TRBD2 identical over 10 bases. The CDR3 contains 15 residues. The trim removed 5 bases at V and 2 bases at J, leaving 6 bases unmatched.

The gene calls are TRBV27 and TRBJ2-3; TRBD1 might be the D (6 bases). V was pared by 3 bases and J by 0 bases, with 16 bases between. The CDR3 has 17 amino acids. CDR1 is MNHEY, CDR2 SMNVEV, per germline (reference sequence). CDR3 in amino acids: CASSFFPGQTSTDTQYF. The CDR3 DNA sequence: TGTGCCAGCAGTTTCTTCCCTGGACAGACTAGCACAGATACGCAGTATTTT.

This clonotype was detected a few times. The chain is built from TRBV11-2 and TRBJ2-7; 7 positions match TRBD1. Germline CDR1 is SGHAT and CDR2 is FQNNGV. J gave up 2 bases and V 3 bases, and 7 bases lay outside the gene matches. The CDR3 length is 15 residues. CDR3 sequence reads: CASSFDGTAAYEQYF. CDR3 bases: TGTGCCAGCAGCTTCGACGGGACAGCAGCCTACGAGCAGTACTTC.